Listed here are 10 T cell receptor beta chains from one sample, sequenced in a study of CD8 T cells in Susac syndrome. A quantity of roughly 0.5 to 1 ug RNA underwent reverse transcription using random hexamers. Using its own MiXCR run on the immunoSEQ multiplex PCR reads, TCRdb lists one record per CDR3 protein. In the table there are about 240,000 distinct CDR3 sequences, 90% to 97% of which are singletons. Sequenced sample: CD4+ T cells from PBMCs. The receptors come from a human donor with Susac syndrome.

This clonotype has a handful of counts. V is TRBV28 and J is TRBJ2-3; 9 bases are a match to TRBD2. CDR3 length equals 14 residues. The junction had 2 bases not matched to a gene; V was cut back by 5 bases and J by 2 bases. CDR1 is MDHEN, CDR2 SYDVKM, per germline. For the CDR3, the DNA is TGTGCCAGCAGTCCTAGCGGGAACACAGATACGCAGTATTTT. Its translation: CASSPSGNTDTQYF.

The V and J genes are TRBV15 and TRBJ1-5, with D unclear. Deletions cut 5 bases from V and 3 bases from J, with 23 bases between. The CDR3 spans 18 residues. CDR1 and CDR2 (germline): LNHNV, YYDKDF (reference sequence). CDR3 nucleotides: TGTGCCACCAGCTACATTCTGTTTGGATCGTACCCCAATCAGCCCCAGCATTTT. It specifies CATSYILFGSYPNQPQHF.

The J gene is TRBJ1-4, the V gene TRBV19, with TRBD1 matching 9 bases. From germline, CDR1 is LNHDA and CDR2 SQIVND (reference sequence). Trimming cost V 5 bases and J 8 bases; bases outside gene matches: 6. This CDR3 has 14 residues. CDR3 residues: CASSAGQGGEKLFF. The CDR3 DNA sequence: TGTGCCAGTAGTGCGGGACAGGGCGGCGAAAAACTGTTTTTT.

V gene TRBV20-1 combines with J gene TRBJ1-5; no reliable D call. Deletions cut 5 bases from V and 0 bases from J, with 8 bases between. The CDR3 runs to 13 residues. Germline values: CDR1 DFQATT, CDR2 SNEGSKA (reference sequence). This chain's CDR3 is CSAADFSNQPQHF. The CDR3, as DNA: TGCAGTGCTGCGGACTTTAGCAATCAGCCCCAGCATTTT.

This sequence joins TRBV11-2 and TRBJ1-3; D not certain. Trimming shortened V by 4 bases and J by 4 bases, and 20 bases separated the two germline ends. The length of the CDR3 is 17 residues. CDR1 SGHAT and CDR2 FQNNGV come from the germline V gene. The DNA of the CDR3 is TGTGCCAGCAGCTATCCCACTACGACCGCGCAAGGAAACACCATATATTTT. The encoded protein is CASSYPTTTAQGNTIYF.

A single count supports this clonotype. The chain combines TRBV7-2 with TRBJ1-2; 7 nucleotides agree with TRBD1. Germline values: CDR1 SGHTA, CDR2 FQGNSA. The CDR3 length is 15 residues. The trim removed 6 bases at V and 4 bases at J, leaving 11 bases unmatched. CDR3 coding DNA: TGTGCCAGCAGACCCAGGACAGGACAATTCTATGGCTACACCTTC. Translating gives CASRPRTGQFYGYTF.

The J gene is TRBJ2-1, the V gene TRBV29-1; D possibly corresponds to TRBD2 (5 bases). The CDR3 has 14 amino acids. CDR1 SQVTM and CDR2 ANQGSEA come from the germline V gene. V was cut by 7 bases and J by 5 bases, with 18 bases left in between. As DNA, the CDR3 is TGCAGCGGGGCGGGTCGGCGTGGGGACAATGAGCAGTTCTTC. This sequence encodes CSGAGRRGDNEQFF.

This chain joins TRBV29-1 and TRBJ1-5; no firm D call. Per the germline V gene, CDR1 is SQVTM and CDR2 is ANQGSEA. The V end lost 1 base, the J end lost 6 bases, and 10 bases lay between the germline ends. The CDR3 has 13 amino acids. The CDR3 reads CSVEGQVGQPQHF. In DNA, the CDR3 is TGCAGCGTTGAAGGCCAGGTCGGTCAGCCCCAGCATTTT.

The J gene is TRBJ1-1, the V gene TRBV20-1; D remains ambiguous. The germline V and J ends were trimmed by 6 bases and 6 bases, with 11 bases remaining between them. The CDR3 has 11 residues. Germline CDR1 and CDR2: DFQATT and SNEGSKA (reference sequence). CDR3 region: CSAKEGAEAFF. CDR3 coding DNA: TGCAGTGCAAAAGAGGGAGCTGAAGCTTTCTTT.

The rearrangement links TRBV20-1 to TRBJ1-1, with D perhaps matching TRBD1 (5 bases). This CDR3 is built from 12 residues. Germline CDR1 and CDR2: DFQATT and SNEGSKA (reference sequence). DNA of the CDR3: TGCAGCGGTTATGGGGGAGGCACTGAAGCTTTCTTT. Translating it yields CSGYGGGTEAFF.